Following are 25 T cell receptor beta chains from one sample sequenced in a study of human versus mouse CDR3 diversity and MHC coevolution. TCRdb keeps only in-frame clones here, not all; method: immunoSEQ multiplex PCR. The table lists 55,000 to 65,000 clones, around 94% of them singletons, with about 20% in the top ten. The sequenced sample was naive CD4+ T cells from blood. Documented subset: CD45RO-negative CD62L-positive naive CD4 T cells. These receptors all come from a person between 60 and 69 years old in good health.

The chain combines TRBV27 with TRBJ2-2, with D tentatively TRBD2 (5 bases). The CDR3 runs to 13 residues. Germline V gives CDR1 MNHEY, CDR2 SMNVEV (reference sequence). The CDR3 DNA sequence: TGTTCCGTTGGGAGAAGTGGCACCGGGGAGCTGTTTTTT. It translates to CSVGRSGTGELFF.

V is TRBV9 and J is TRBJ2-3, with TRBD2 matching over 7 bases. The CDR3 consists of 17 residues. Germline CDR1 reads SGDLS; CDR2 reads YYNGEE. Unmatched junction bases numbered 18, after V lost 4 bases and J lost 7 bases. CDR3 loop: CASSPSMEGTTLYTQYF. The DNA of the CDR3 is TGTGCCAGCAGCCCATCAATGGAGGGGACTACACTTTATACGCAGTATTTT. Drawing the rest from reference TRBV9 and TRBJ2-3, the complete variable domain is DSGVTQTPKHLITATGQRVTLRCSPRSGDLSVYWYQQSLDQGLQFLIQYYNGEERAKGNILERFSAQQFPDLHSELNLSSLELGDSALYFCASSPSMEGTTLYTQYFGPGTRLTVL.

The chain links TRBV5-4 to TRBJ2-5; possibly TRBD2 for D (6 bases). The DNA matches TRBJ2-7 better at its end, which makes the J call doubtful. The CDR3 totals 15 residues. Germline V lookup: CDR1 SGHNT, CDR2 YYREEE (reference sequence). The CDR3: CASSYLAGLNDEQYF. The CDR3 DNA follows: TGTGCCAGCAGCTACCTTGCGGGGCTCAACGACGAGCAGTACTTC.

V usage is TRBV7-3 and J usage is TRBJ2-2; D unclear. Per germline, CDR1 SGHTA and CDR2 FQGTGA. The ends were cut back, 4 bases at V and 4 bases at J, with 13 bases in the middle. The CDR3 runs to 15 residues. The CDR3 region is CASSSLVSGTGELFF. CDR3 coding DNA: TGTGCCAGCAGCTCGCTAGTTTCGGGCACCGGGGAGCTGTTTTTT.

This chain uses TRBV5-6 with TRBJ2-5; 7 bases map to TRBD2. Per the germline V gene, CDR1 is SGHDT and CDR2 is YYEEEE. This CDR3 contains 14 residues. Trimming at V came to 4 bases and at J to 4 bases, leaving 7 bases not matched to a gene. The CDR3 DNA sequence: TGTGCCAGCAGCCCCTCCCCGGGGGGAGAGACCCAGTACTTC. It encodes CASSPSPGGETQYF.

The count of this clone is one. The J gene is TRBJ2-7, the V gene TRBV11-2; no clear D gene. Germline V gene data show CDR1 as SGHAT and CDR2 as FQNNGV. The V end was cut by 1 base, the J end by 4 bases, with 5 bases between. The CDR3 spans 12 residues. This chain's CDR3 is CASSLGRYEQYF. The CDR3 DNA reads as TGTGCCAGCAGCTTAGGTCGTTACGAGCAGTACTTC.

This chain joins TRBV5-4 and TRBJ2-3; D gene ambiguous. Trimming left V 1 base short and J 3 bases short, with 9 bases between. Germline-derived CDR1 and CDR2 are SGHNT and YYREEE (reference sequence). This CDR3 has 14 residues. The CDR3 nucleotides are TGTGCCAGCAGCTTGACTACCGCAACAGATACGCAGTATTTT. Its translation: CASSLTTATDTQYF.

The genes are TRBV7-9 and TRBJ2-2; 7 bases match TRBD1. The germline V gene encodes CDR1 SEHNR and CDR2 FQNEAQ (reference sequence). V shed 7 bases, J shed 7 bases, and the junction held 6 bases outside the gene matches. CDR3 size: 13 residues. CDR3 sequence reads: CASTDRANGELFF. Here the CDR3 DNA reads TGTGCCAGCACCGACAGGGCAAACGGGGAGCTGTTTTTT.

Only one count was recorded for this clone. The CDR3 region has the DNA TGTGCCAGCAGCCAAGGACAGGGGGGAGTGAACGAGCAGTACTTC. It is translated as CASSQGQGGVNEQYF. The chain is built from TRBV2 and TRBJ2-7; 10 nucleotides agree with TRBD1. V gave up 6 bases and J gave up 5 bases; unmatched junction bases: 10. CDR3 length: 15 residues. CDR1 and CDR2 from the germline V gene are SNHLY and FYNNEI.

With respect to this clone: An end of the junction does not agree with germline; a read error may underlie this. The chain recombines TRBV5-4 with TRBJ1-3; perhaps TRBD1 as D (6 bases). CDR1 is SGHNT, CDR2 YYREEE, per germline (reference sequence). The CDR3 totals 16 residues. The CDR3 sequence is CASSLDRADSGSTIYF. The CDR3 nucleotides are TGTGCCAGCAGCTTGGACAGGGCCGACTCTGGAAGCACCATATATTTT.

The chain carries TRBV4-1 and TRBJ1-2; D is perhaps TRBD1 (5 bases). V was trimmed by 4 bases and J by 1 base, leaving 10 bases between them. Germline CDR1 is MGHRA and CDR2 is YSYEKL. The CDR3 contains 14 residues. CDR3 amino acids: CASSPRDSNYGYTF. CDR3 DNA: TGCGCCAGCAGCCCTCGAGACAGTAACTATGGCTACACCTTC.

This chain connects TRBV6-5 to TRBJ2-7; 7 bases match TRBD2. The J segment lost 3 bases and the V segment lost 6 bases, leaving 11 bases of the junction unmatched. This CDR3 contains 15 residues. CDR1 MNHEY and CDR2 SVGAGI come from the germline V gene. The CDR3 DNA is TGTGCCAGCAGCTCCCCGGGGAGCGGGAACTACGAGCAGTACTTC. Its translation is CASSSPGSGNYEQYF.

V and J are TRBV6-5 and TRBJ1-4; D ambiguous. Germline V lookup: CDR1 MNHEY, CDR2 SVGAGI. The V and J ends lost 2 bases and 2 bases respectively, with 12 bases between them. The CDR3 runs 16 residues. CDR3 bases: TGTGCCAGCAGTTACATTGCGGTCCAGACTAATGAAAAACTGTTTTTT. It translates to CASSYIAVQTNEKLFF.

The chain's CDR3 is CASKSDTFSYEQYF. CDR3 nucleotide sequence: TGCGCCAGCAAATCGGACACCTTCTCCTACGAGCAGTACTTC. This chain connects TRBV5-1 to TRBJ2-7, with a tentative D call TRBD1 (5 bases). V shed 6 bases and J shed 0 bases, with 13 bases lying between them. The CDR3 has 14 residues. Germline V gene data show CDR1 as SGHRS and CDR2 as YFSETQ.

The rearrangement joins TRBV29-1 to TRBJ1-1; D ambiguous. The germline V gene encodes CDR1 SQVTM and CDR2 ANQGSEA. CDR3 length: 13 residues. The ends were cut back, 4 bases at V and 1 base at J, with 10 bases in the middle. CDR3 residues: CSVAEGGNTEAFF. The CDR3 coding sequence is TGCAGCGTTGCAGAGGGAGGGAACACTGAAGCTTTCTTT. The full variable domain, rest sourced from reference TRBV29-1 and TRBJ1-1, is SAVISQKPSRDICQRGTSLTIQCQVDSQVTMMFWYRQQPGQSLTLIATANQGSEATYESGFVIDKFPISRPNLTFSTLTVSNMSPEDSSIYLCSVAEGGNTEAFFGQGTRLTVV.

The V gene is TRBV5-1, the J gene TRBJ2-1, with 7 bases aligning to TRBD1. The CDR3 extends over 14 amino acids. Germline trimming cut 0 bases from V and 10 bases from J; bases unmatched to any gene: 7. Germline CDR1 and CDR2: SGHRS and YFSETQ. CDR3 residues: CASSLARQGGEQFF. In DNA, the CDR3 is TGCGCCAGCAGCTTGGCCAGACAGGGTGGCGAGCAGTTCTTC. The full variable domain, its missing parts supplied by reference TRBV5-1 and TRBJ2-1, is KAGVTQTPRYLIKTRGQQVTLSCSPISGHRSVSWYQQTPGQGLQFLFEYFSETQRNKGNFPGRFSGRQFSNSRSEMNVSTLELGDSALYLCASSLARQGGEQFFGPGTRLTVL.

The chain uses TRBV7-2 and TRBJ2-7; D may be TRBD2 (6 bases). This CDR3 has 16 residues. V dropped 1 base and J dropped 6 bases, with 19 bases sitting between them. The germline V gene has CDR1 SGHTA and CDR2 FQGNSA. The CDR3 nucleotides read TGTGCCAGCAGCTTAGATCCGGGAGCCCTGGGCAGCGAGCAGTACTTC. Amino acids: CASSLDPGALGSEQYF.

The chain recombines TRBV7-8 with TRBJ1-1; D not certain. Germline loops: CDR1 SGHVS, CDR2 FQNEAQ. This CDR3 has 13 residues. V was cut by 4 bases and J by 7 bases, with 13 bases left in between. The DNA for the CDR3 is TGTGCCAGCAGCTCTAAGGACTTGGGTGAAGCTTTCTTT. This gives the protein CASSSKDLGEAFF.

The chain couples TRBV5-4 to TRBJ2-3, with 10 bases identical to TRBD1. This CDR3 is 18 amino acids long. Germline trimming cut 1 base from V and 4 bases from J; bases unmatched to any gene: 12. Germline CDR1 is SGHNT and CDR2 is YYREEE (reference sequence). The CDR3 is CASSLYVKAGTGADTQYF. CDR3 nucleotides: TGTGCCAGCAGCTTGTACGTCAAAGCCGGGACAGGGGCAGATACGCAGTATTTT.

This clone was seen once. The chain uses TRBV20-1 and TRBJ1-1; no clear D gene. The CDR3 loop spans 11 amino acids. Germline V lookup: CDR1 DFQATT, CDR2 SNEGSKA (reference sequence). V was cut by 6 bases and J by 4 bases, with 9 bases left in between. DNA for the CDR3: TGCAGTGCCCCTGGGAGCACTGAAGCTTTCTTT. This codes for CSAPGSTEAFF.

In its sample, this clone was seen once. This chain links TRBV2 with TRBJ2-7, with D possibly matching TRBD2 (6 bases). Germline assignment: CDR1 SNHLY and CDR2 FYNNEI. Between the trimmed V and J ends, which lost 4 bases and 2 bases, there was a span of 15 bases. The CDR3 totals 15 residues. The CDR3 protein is CASSALAGSTYEQYF. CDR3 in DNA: TGTGCCAGCAGTGCCCTGGCGGGATCTACCTACGAGCAGTACTTC.

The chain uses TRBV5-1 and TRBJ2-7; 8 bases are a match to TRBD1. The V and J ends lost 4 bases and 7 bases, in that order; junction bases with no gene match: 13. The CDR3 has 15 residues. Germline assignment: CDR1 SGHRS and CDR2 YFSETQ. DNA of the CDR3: TGCGCCAGCAGCGTAACCACGACAGGGGCGGGGGAGCAGTACTTC. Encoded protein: CASSVTTTGAGEQYF.

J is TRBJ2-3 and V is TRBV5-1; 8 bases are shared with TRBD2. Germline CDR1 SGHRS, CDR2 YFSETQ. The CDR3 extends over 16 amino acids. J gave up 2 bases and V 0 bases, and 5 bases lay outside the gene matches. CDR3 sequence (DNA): TGCGCCAGCAGCTTGGTAATAGCGGGACCCACAGATACGCAGTATTTT. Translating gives CASSLVIAGPTDTQYF. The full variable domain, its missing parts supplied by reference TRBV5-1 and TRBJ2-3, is KAGVTQTPRYLIKTRGQQVTLSCSPISGHRSVSWYQQTPGQGLQFLFEYFSETQRNKGNFPGRFSGRQFSNSRSEMNVSTLELGDSALYLCASSLVIAGPTDTQYFGPGTRLTVL.

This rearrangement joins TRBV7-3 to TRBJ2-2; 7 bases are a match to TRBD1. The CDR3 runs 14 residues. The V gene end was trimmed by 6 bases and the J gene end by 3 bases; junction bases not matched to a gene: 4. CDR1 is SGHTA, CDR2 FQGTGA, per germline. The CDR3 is CASSDRAYTGELFF. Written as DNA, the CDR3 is TGTGCCAGCAGTGACAGGGCCTACACCGGGGAGCTGTTTTTT.

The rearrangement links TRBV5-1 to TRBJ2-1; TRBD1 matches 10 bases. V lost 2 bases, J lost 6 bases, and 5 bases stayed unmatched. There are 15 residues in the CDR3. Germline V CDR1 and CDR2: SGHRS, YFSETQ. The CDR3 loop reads CASSFRQGAGNEQFF. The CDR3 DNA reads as TGCGCCAGCAGCTTCCGACAGGGGGCAGGCAATGAGCAGTTCTTC.